Given below is one T cell receptor beta chain in context. Its antigen is as yet unknown. A much larger clone differs from this one at a single base, so this may be a read error. The data derive from a study of glioma-infiltrating T cells. Study-level information: Low-grade gliomas were grade II; glioblastomas were grade IV at initial diagnosis. Sequencing aimed for about 4.5- to 11-fold coverage of about a million peripheral T cells.

Using RNA template, CDR3s of TCR alpha and beta were amplified with iRepertoire arm-PCR. One-step reverse transcription and amplification started from approximately 100-400 ng of tissue mRNA or PBMC total RNA. TCRdb ran MiXCR on the multiplex PCR reads and lists one entry per CDR3 protein. The sample carries more than 350,000 distinct CDR3 sequences, roughly 41% recorded once. Findings and limits, study-wide: Tissue and blood shared very few CDR3 sequences.

The CDR3 covers 12 residues. Germline values: CDR1 SEHNR, CDR2 FQNEAQ (reference sequence). This TCR came from a human donor with low-grade glioma or glioblastoma, undergoing nonglioma brain surgery, or in good health (not recorded which). This chain joins TRBV7-9 and TRBJ2-7, with D possibly matching TRBD2 (5 bases). Sequencing input: glioma tissue, nonneoplastic brain tissue, or PBMCs (not recorded which). CDR3 sequence reads: CASSFTSGEQCF. CDR3 DNA sequence: TGTGCCAGCAGCTTCACTTCCGGGGAGCAGTGCTTC.